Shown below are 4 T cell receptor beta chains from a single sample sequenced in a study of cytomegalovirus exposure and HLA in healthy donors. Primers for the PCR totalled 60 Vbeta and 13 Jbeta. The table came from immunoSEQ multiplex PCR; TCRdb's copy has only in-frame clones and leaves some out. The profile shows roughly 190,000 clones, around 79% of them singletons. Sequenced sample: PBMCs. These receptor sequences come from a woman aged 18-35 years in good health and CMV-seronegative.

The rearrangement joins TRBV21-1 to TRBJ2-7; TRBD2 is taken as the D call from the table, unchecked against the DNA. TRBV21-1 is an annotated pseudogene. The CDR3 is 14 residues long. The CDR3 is CASSKEESPYEQYF. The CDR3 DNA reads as TGTGCCAGCAGCAAAGAGGAGTCCCCCTACGAGCAGTACTTC.

The CDR3 region is CASSQGAGARTEAFF. The CDR3 nucleotides read TGCGCCAGCAGCCAAGGGGCGGGGGCGAGGACTGAAGCTTTCTTT. The chain joins TRBV4-3 to TRBJ1-1; TRBD1 might be the D (6 bases). V lost 1 base, J lost 5 bases, and 14 bases lay in between. Germline CDR1 is LGHNA and CDR2 is YSLEER. The CDR3 runs 15 residues.

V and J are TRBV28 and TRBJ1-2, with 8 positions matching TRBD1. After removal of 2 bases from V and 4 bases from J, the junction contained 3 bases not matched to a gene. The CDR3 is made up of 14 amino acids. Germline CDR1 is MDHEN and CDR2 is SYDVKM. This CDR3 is CASSLTGTGYGYTF. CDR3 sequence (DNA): TGTGCCAGCAGTTTAACCGGGACAGGCTATGGCTACACCTTC.

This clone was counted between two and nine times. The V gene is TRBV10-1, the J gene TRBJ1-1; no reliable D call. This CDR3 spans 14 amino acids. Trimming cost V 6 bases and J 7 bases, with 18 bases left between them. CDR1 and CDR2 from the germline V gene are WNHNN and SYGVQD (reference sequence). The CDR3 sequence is CASSVALKKDEAFF. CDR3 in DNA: TGCGCCAGCAGCGTTGCACTGAAAAAAGATGAAGCTTTCTTT.